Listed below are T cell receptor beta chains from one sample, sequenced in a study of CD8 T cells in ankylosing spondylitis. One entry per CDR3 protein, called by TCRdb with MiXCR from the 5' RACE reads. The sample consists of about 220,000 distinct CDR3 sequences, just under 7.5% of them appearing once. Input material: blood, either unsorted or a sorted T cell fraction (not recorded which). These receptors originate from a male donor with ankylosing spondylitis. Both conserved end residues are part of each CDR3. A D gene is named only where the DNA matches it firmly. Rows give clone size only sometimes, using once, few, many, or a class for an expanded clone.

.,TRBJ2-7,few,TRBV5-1,CASSLTGQLYEQYF,TGCGCCAGCAGCTTGACAGGACAGCTCTACGAGCAGTACTTC
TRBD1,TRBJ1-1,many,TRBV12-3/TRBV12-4,CASSLAPGTGNTEAFF,TGTGCCAGCAGTTTAGCCCCCGGGACAGGGAACACTGAAGCTTTCTTT
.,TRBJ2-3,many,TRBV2,CASRDLTSTDTQYF,TGTGCCAGCCGGGACTTAACTAGCACAGATACGCAGTATTTT
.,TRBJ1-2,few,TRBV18,CASSNNRGDGYTF,TGTGCCAGCTCCAACAACAGAGGGGACGGCTACACCTTC
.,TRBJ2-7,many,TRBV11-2,CASSLAGRNEQYF,TGTGCCAGCAGCTTAGCCGGTCGTAACGAGCAGTACTTC
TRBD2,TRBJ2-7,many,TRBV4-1,CASSQAINLLSQSAGGQYF,TGCGCCAGCAGCCAAGCAATTAACCTCTTGAGCCAGTCCGCGGGAGGGCAGTACTTC
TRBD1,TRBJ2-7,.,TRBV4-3,CASSKYFRGRLNEQYF,TGCGCCAGCAGCAAATATTTCAGGGGGCGCTTGAACGAGCAGTACTTC
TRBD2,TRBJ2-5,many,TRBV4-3,CASSQERGGQETQYF,TGCGCCAGCAGCCAAGAGCGGGGGGGCCAAGAGACCCAGTACTTC
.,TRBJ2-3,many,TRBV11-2,CASSLVGGSPRAAQYF,TGTGCCAGCAGCTTAGTTGGAGGGAGTCCAAGAGCAGCGCAGTATTTT
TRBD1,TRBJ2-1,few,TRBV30,CAWSFTHRGRLNEQFF,TGTGCCTGGAGTTTCACTCACAGGGGGCGCTTAAATGAGCAGTTCTTC
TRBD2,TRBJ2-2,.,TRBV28,CASSFPPQDSGRANTGELFF,TGTGCCAGCAGTTTCCCTCCCCAGGATAGCGGGAGGGCGAACACCGGGGAGCTGTTTTTT
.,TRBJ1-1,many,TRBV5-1,CASSLNAELNTEAFF,TGCGCCAGCAGCTTGAACGCGGAATTGAACACTGAAGCTTTCTTT
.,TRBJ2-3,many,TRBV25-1,CASSEGSAGGIGDTQYF,TGTGCCAGCAGTGAAGGGTCGGCCGGGGGCATCGGAGATACGCAGTATTTT
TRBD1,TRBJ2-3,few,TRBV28,CASSFEDRSTDTQYF,TGTGCCAGCAGTTTCGAGGACAGGAGCACAGATACGCAGTATTTT
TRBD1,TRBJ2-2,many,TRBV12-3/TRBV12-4,CASRERTGYTGELFF,TGTGCCAGCAGAGAGAGGACAGGGTACACCGGGGAGCTGTTTTTT
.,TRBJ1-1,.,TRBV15,CATSRGGPKKAFF,TGTGCCACCAGCAGAGGGGGTCCCAAAAAAGCTTTCTTT
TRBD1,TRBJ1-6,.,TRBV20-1,CSARGQGNSPLHF,TGCAGTGCTCGGGGACAGGGGAATTCACCCCTCCACTTT
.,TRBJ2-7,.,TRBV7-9,CASSPQGQREQYF,TGTGCCAGCAGCCCGCAGGGCCAAAGGGAGCAGTACTTC
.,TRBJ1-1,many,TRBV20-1,CSARARGNTEAFF,TGCAGTGCTAGAGCCAGGGGGAACACTGAAGCTTTCTTT
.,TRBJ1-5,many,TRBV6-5,CASSYPETTSNQPQHF,TGTGCCAGCAGTTACCCGGAGACTACTAGCAATCAGCCCCAGCATTTT
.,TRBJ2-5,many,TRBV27,CATMGSGETQYF,TGTGCCACCATGGGTAGCGGAGAGACCCAGTACTTC
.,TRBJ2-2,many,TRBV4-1,CASSPPPGELFF,TGCGCCAGCAGCCCCCCGCCCGGGGAGCTGTTTTTT
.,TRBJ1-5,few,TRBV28,CASSNHYQPQHF,TGTGCCAGCAGTAATCATTATCAGCCCCAGCATTTT
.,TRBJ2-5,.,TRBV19,CASRDVETQYF,TGTGCCAGTAGGGACGTAGAGACCCAGTACTTC